Sequencing of this T cell receptor beta chain was carried out in a study of shared clonotypes between healthy human individuals. In the study overall: Ranging from 18 to 49 in age, donors were a couple of women and a few men. Study-wide points: A handful of donors shared approximately 5% of their naive CD4 clonotypes. The study generally estimated greater richness for naive than memory subsets. When compared with the clonotypes that were shared by all four sorted-subset donors, the non-shared clonotypes turned out to have lower generation probabilities.

Here immunoSEQ multiplex PCR was the method, and the copy in TCRdb shows in-frame clones only, minus some. Of approximately 2,000,000 clones listed, just under 95% are singletons. Cells designated naive CD8 were CD45RO-negative and were positively selected for CCR7, with terminally differentiated effector memory CD45RA+ cells excluded. About this clone itself: What it recognizes is unknown.

This TCR was sampled from a man aged 18 to 30 in good health. Some clones in this sample may be carry-over from other donors' samples. The sample taken for sequencing was naive CD8+ T cells from PBMCs.

The CDR3: CASSHTSEEETQYF. DNA of the CDR3: TGTGCCAGCAGTCATACTAGCGAGGAGGAGACCCAGTACTTC. V and J are TRBV6-5 and TRBJ2-5; 7 positions agree with TRBD2. Germline V gives CDR1 MNHEY, CDR2 SVGAGI. CDR3 length: 14 residues. V gave up 5 bases and J gave up 5 bases; unmatched junction bases: 8.